Presented here are 10 T cell receptor beta chains from one specimen sequenced in a study of human T cells and chemical hapten exposure. TCRdb re-derived calls from the RACE reads in MiXCR, one entry per CDR3 protein. The sample holds tens of thousands of distinct CDR3 sequences, 8.5% seen once. Stated time point: patch test 2, 6 weeks after DPC sensitization. Treatment specified: therapeutic diphenylcyclopropenone sensitization with weekly scalp DPC. Source: whole blood, taken in connection with sensitization to the hapten diphenylcyclopropenone (DPC). The receptors stem from a woman aged 50 to 65 with alopecia areata. Some clones in this sample may be carry-over from other donors' samples.

The rearrangement uses TRBV2 and TRBJ2-1, with D perhaps matching TRBD1 (6 bases). Trimming took off 5 bases at V and 9 bases at J, with 11 bases between the two ends. The V gene's germline CDR1 is SNHLY and CDR2 FYNNEI. The CDR3 is made up of 12 amino acids. The CDR3 loop is CASSYRDGEQFF. The CDR3, as DNA: TGTGCCAGCAGTTACAGGGACGGTGAGCAGTTCTTC.

This clonotype was counted at least ten times. The chain uses TRBV5-6 and TRBJ1-3; D possibly corresponds to TRBD1 (5 bases). V shed 7 bases and J shed 0 bases, with 17 bases lying between them. Germline CDR1 is SGHDT and CDR2 is YYEEEE. The CDR3 loop spans 16 amino acids. The CDR3 sequence is CASGHSRYNSGNTIYF. The CDR3 nucleotides read TGTGCCAGCGGACACTCGAGATACAACTCTGGAAACACCATATATTTT.

The table lists this clonotype with a few counts. This rearrangement joins TRBV2 to TRBJ2-2; 8 positions match TRBD1. Germline lookup yields CDR1 SNHLY and CDR2 FYNNEI. Trimming at V came to 5 bases and at J to 3 bases, leaving 5 bases not matched to a gene. The CDR3 is made up of 15 amino acids. The DNA for the CDR3 is TGTGCCAGCAGTCTGACAGGGGCATACACCGGGGAGCTGTTTTTT. Its translation: CASSLTGAYTGELFF.

This clonotype has at least ten counts. The V gene is TRBV12-3 or TRBV12-4, the J gene TRBJ2-7; D might be TRBD1 (5 bases). This CDR3 has 12 amino acids. V lost 6 bases to trimming and J lost 5 bases, with 11 bases between them. CDR3 region: CASSQGWHEQYF. In nucleotides, the CDR3 is TGTGCCAGCAGCCAGGGTTGGCACGAGCAGTACTTC.

This clonotype has ten or more counts. The chain recombines TRBV20-1 with TRBJ2-5; no firm D call. The CDR3 totals 14 residues. V was clipped by 6 bases and J by 4 bases, with 18 bases between them. Germline V gives CDR1 DFQATT, CDR2 SNEGSKA (reference sequence). DNA for the CDR3: TGCAGTGCCCCAGGTGGCGGTAATGTAGAGACCCAGTACTTC. Amino acids: CSAPGGGNVETQYF.

The chain recombines TRBV29-1 with TRBJ2-7, with a possible D match to TRBD1 (6 bases). V was trimmed by 5 bases and J by 3 bases, leaving 8 bases between them. In germline, CDR1 is SQVTM, CDR2 ANQGSEA. This CDR3 has 11 amino acids. The CDR3, as DNA: TGCAGCGTTCGACAGGACTACGAGCAGTACTTC. Translating it yields CSVRQDYEQYF.

The chain joins TRBV28 to TRBJ2-3, with 12 bases lining up with TRBD2. V shed 5 bases, J shed 2 bases, and the junction held 5 bases outside the gene matches. From germline, CDR1 is MDHEN and CDR2 SYDVKM. The CDR3 contains 16 residues. The DNA of the CDR3 is TGTGCCAGCAGTACCGGACTAGCGGGACTCACAGATACGCAGTATTTT. This translates into CASSTGLAGLTDTQYF.

The J gene is TRBJ2-1, the V gene TRBV20-1; perhaps D is TRBD1 or TRBD2 (5 bases each). The germline CDR1 and CDR2 sequences are DFQATT and SNEGSKA (reference sequence). CDR3 length: 13 amino acids. The V gene lost 6 bases and the J gene lost 4 bases, with 13 bases spanning the gap. The CDR3 spells CSAAGLAYNEQFF. In DNA form, the CDR3 reads TGCAGTGCCGCAGGGTTAGCGTACAATGAGCAGTTCTTC.

This clonotype was detected a few times. The CDR3 nucleotides read TGTGCCAGCATTCCCACCGGGACAGGGGGCCGGCAGCCCCAGCATTTT. Protein: CASIPTGTGGRQPQHF. The chain is built from TRBV28 and TRBJ1-5, with 12 positions matching TRBD1. The junction had 11 bases not matched to a gene; V was cut back by 7 bases and J by 7 bases. The CDR3 has 16 amino acids. Germline CDR1 reads MDHEN; CDR2 reads SYDVKM.

The chain employs TRBV20-1 and TRBJ2-3; TRBD2 is a possible D gene (5 bases). V was trimmed by 3 bases and J by 4 bases, leaving 8 bases between them. This CDR3 comprises 12 residues. Germline lookup yields CDR1 DFQATT and CDR2 SNEGSKA (reference sequence). DNA of the CDR3: TGCAGTGCTAGTGGAGGAGCAGATACGCAGTATTTT. Its protein is CSASGGADTQYF.